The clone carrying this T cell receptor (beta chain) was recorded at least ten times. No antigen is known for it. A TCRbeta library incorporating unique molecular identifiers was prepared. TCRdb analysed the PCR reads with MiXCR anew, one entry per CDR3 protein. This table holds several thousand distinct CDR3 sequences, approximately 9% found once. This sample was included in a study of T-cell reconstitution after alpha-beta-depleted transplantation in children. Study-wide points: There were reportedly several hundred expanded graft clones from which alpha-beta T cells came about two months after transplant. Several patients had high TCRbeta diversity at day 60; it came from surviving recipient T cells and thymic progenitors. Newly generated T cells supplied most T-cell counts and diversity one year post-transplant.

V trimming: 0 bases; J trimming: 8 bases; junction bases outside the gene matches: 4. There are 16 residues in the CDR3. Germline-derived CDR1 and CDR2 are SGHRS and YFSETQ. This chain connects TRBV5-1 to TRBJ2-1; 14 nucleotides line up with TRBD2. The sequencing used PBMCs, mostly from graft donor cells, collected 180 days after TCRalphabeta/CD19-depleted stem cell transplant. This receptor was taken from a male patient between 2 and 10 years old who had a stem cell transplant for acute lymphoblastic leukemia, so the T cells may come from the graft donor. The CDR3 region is CASSLEGLAGVDEQFF. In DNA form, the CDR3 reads TGCGCCAGCAGCTTGGAGGGACTAGCGGGAGTTGATGAGCAGTTCTTC.